The sequence of this T cell receptor (beta chain) was determined in a study of blood T cell repertoires in COVID-19. Looking at the study overall: From the United States, Italy and Spain came samples of acute and convalescent COVID-19.

Only in-frame clones appear in the TCRdb table, and some are missing; sequencing was by immunoSEQ multiplex PCR. The sample shows 180,000 or so clones, 86% of them seen only once. The CDR3 has 14 residues. J gave up 6 bases and V 3 bases, and 3 bases lay outside the gene matches. Germline V lookup: CDR1 KGHSH, CDR2 LQKENI. The TCR originated in a man aged 55 to 70 with acute or convalescent COVID-19. The rearrangement uses TRBV18 and TRBJ1-1, with 11 bases that match TRBD1. Sequencing was carried out using peripheral blood. The CDR3 reads CASSPGQGAAEAFF. As DNA, the CDR3 is TGTGCCAGCTCACCCGGACAGGGGGCGGCTGAAGCTTTCTTT.